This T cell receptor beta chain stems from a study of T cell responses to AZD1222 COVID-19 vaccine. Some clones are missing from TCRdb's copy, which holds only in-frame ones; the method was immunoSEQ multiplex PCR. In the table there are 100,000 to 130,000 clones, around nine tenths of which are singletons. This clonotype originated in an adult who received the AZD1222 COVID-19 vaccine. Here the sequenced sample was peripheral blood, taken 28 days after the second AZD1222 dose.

CDR3 in DNA: TGCGCCAGCAGTGATAGGTCAGGGGGCTTCACTGAAGCTTTCTTT. Amino acid sequence: CASSDRSGGFTEAFF. The chain links TRBV10-2 to TRBJ1-1; 8 bases map to TRBD1. The V and J ends lost 3 bases and 4 bases, in that order; junction bases with no gene match: 7. The CDR3 covers 15 residues. Germline V gene sequence: CDR1 WSHSY, CDR2 SAAADI.